The rows below give T cell receptor beta chains drawn from one sample of a study of CD8+ T cells in alopecia areata. Sequenced by immunoSEQ multiplex PCR; TCRdb stores in-frame clones only, minus some. Among about 160,000 clones listed, around 71% were seen once. This material consisted of CD4+ T cells sorted from blood, taken at week 4, from a patient treated with tofacitinib. The receptors were gathered from a human donor with alopecia areata. The CDR3 runs from the conserved cysteine through the conserved F or W. Fields, in order: J gene, D gene, V gene, clone size, CDR3 DNA, CDR3 protein. D genes are given only for firm matches. Expanded clones are given a class, and other clones once, few, many or no size at all.

j_gene: TRBJ2-1; d_gene: -; v_gene: TRBV7-3; abundance: -; CDR3nt: TGTGCCAGCAGTCCCGGCCGCTCCTACAATGAGCAGTTCTTC; CDR3aa: CASSPGRSYNEQFF
j_gene: TRBJ2-1; d_gene: -; v_gene: TRBV27; abundance: -; CDR3nt: TGTGCCAGCAGTTTGTACAATGGGGAGCAGTTCTTC; CDR3aa: CASSLYNGEQFF
j_gene: TRBJ2-5; d_gene: TRBD2; v_gene: TRBV5-1; abundance: few; CDR3nt: TGCGCCAGCAGCCCGGGACTACAAGAGACCCAGTACTTC; CDR3aa: CASSPGLQETQYF
j_gene: TRBJ1-2; d_gene: TRBD1; v_gene: TRBV12-5; abundance: -; CDR3nt: TGTGCTAGTGGCCCCCCGGGACAGGGGCTCTATGGCTACACCTTC; CDR3aa: CASGPPGQGLYGYTF
j_gene: TRBJ2-2; d_gene: TRBD1; v_gene: TRBV30; abundance: -; CDR3nt: TGTGCCTGGCGATGGACAGGGAGGACCGGGGAGCTGTTTTTT; CDR3aa: CAWRWTGRTGELFF
j_gene: TRBJ2-2; d_gene: -; v_gene: TRBV30; abundance: -; CDR3nt: TGTGCCTGGAGTGCAGGGGCGCTAGGGAACACCGGGGAGCTGTTTTTT; CDR3aa: CAWSAGALGNTGELFF
j_gene: TRBJ1-5; d_gene: TRBD1; v_gene: TRBV5-6; abundance: -; CDR3nt: TGTGCCAGCAGCTCTACCTGGGGACAGGGGTATCAGCCCCAGCATTTT; CDR3aa: CASSSTWGQGYQPQHF
j_gene: TRBJ2-7; d_gene: -; v_gene: TRBV2; abundance: -; CDR3nt: TGTGCCAGCGCGCTTGCAGGTCCTACCGAGCAGTACTTC; CDR3aa: CASALAGPTEQYF
j_gene: TRBJ2-7; d_gene: -; v_gene: TRBV7-2; abundance: many; CDR3nt: TGTGCCAGCAGCTTAGCAGGGCGGGAGCAGTACTTC; CDR3aa: CASSLAGREQYF
j_gene: TRBJ2-2; d_gene: TRBD1; v_gene: TRBV5-1; abundance: -; CDR3nt: TGCGCCAGCAGTACCGGGACAGGGTACACCGGGGAGCTGTTTTTT; CDR3aa: CASSTGTGYTGELFF
j_gene: TRBJ1-2; d_gene: -; v_gene: TRBV30; abundance: -; CDR3nt: TGTGCCTTGAGGGTGGGGTTTGGCTACACCTTC; CDR3aa: CALRVGFGYTF
j_gene: TRBJ1-6; d_gene: -; v_gene: TRBV29-1; abundance: -; CDR3nt: TGCAGCGTTGAGGGACCAGGGAAGCATCTGAATTCACCCCTCCACTTT; CDR3aa: CSVEGPGKHLNSPLHF
j_gene: TRBJ2-5; d_gene: TRBD2; v_gene: TRBV5-1; abundance: -; CDR3nt: TGCGCCAGCAGCTCCACTAGCGGACAAGAGACCCAGTACTTC; CDR3aa: CASSSTSGQETQYF
j_gene: TRBJ2-1; d_gene: TRBD2; v_gene: TRBV18; abundance: few; CDR3nt: TGTGCCAGCTCACCACGGACTAGCGAGGAGCAGTTCTTC; CDR3aa: CASSPRTSEEQFF
j_gene: TRBJ1-1; d_gene: -; v_gene: TRBV9; abundance: -; CDR3nt: TGTGCCAGCAGCGGGGCCTTAGGTGAAGCTTTCTTT; CDR3aa: CASSGALGEAFF
j_gene: TRBJ2-1; d_gene: -; v_gene: TRBV5-6; abundance: -; CDR3nt: TGTGCCAGCAGCTTGGGACAGATTGAGCAGTTCTTC; CDR3aa: CASSLGQIEQFF
j_gene: TRBJ1-2; d_gene: -; v_gene: TRBV4-2; abundance: once; CDR3nt: TGTGCCAGCAGCTCCGGTCAGGCAGGGCCCCTCGAGGGCTACACCTTC; CDR3aa: CASSSGQAGPLEGYTF
j_gene: TRBJ2-4; d_gene: -; v_gene: TRBV30; abundance: -; CDR3nt: TGTGCCTGGAGTGTAAGCAGGGTGGGCATTCAGTACTTC; CDR3aa: CAWSVSRVGIQYF
j_gene: TRBJ1-2; d_gene: -; v_gene: TRBV6-6; abundance: -; CDR3nt: TGTGCCAGCAGTCATGACCCCAACTATGGCTACACCTTC; CDR3aa: CASSHDPNYGYTF
j_gene: TRBJ2-1; d_gene: -; v_gene: TRBV29-1; abundance: once; CDR3nt: TGCAGCGTTGAGGGGTACAATGAGCAGTTCTTC; CDR3aa: CSVEGYNEQFF
j_gene: TRBJ1-2; d_gene: -; v_gene: TRBV30; abundance: -; CDR3nt: TGTGCCTGGAGGCCGACAGACTATGGCTACACCTTC; CDR3aa: CAWRPTDYGYTF
j_gene: TRBJ1-1; d_gene: -; v_gene: TRBV9; abundance: -; CDR3nt: TGTGCCAGCAGCGCACCAATAGTGGGGAGAGGAAACACTGAAGCTTTCTTT; CDR3aa: CASSAPIVGRGNTEAFF
j_gene: TRBJ2-2; d_gene: -; v_gene: TRBV6-1; abundance: -; CDR3nt: TGTGCCAGCAGTGAGGCCGACACCGGGGAGCTGTTTTTT; CDR3aa: CASSEADTGELFF
j_gene: TRBJ1-1; d_gene: -; v_gene: TRBV15; abundance: few; CDR3nt: TGTGCCACCAGTAAGGTAGGGGCGCCGAACACTGAAGCTTTCTTT; CDR3aa: CATSKVGAPNTEAFF
j_gene: TRBJ1-5; d_gene: TRBD1; v_gene: TRBV15; abundance: few; CDR3nt: TGTGCCACCAGCAGGGACGGGACAGGGGGCCAGCCCCAGCATTTT; CDR3aa: CATSRDGTGGQPQHF
j_gene: TRBJ2-1; d_gene: -; v_gene: TRBV5-1; abundance: -; CDR3nt: TGCGCCAGCAGCCAGGGCCTCGGAACCAACAATGAGCAGTTCTTC; CDR3aa: CASSQGLGTNNEQFF
j_gene: TRBJ1-5; d_gene: -; v_gene: TRBV30; abundance: -; CDR3nt: TGTGCCTGGAGTTCGTCCGGCAATCAGCCCCAGCATTTT; CDR3aa: CAWSSSGNQPQHF